Shown below are 21 T cell receptor beta chains from a single sample sequenced in a study of cytomegalovirus exposure and HLA in healthy donors. The PCR made use of 60 Vbeta and 13 Jbeta primers. Profiled with immunoSEQ multiplex PCR; TCRdb holds only in-frame clones, not every one. The data hold some 170,000 clones, with roughly 9.5% observed a single time. Sequences were obtained from PBMCs. The receptors here all came from a woman younger than 45 in good health and CMV-seropositive.

The chain uses TRBV9 and TRBJ1-1; D unclear. Trimming shortened V by 4 bases and J by 0 bases, and 16 bases separated the two germline ends. CDR3 length equals 16 residues. Germline CDR1 and CDR2: SGDLS and YYNGEE. DNA for the CDR3: TGTGCCAGCAGCCCGTTAAGTCCAGACATGAACACTGAAGCTTTCTTT. It yields the protein CASSPLSPDMNTEAFF.

This clone was observed a handful of times. This chain links TRBV19 with TRBJ1-5, with D possibly matching TRBD1 (5 bases). V lost 1 base and J lost 2, with 15 bases in between. This CDR3 has 17 residues. Germline V gives CDR1 LNHDA, CDR2 SQIVND (reference sequence). CDR3 residues: CASSIGVVRAGNQPQHF. CDR3 bases: TGTGCCAGTAGTATAGGGGTCGTCAGGGCGGGCAATCAGCCCCAGCATTTT.

The gene calls are TRBV12-5 and TRBJ2-5; tentatively, D is TRBD1 (6 bases). The DNA matches TRBJ2-7 better at its end, which makes the J call doubtful. This CDR3 comprises 14 residues. Germline CDR1 LGHNT, CDR2 FRNRAP. The CDR3 loop is CASRIQGPSYEQYF. The CDR3 DNA follows: TGTGCTAGCCGAATTCAGGGGCCCTCCTACGAGCAGTACTTC.

The rearrangement links TRBV2 to TRBJ2-1; no definite D call. The CDR3 is made up of 13 amino acids. Germline V gene lookup returns CDR1 SNHLY and CDR2 FYNNEI. V was trimmed by 7 bases and J by 3 bases, leaving 10 bases between them. CDR3: CASNSFHYNEQFF. The CDR3 bases are TGTGCCAGCAATAGCTTCCACTACAATGAGCAGTTCTTC.

There are a few counts of this clone. The CDR3 DNA reads TGTGCCAGCAGCGCACTACTTGGGAACTATGGCTACACCTTC. Translation: CASSALLGNYGYTF. V and J are TRBV6-1 and TRBJ1-2; no reliable D call. Trimming removed 6 bases at V and 2 bases at J, with 13 bases between. The CDR3 spans 14 residues. Per the germline V gene, CDR1 is MNHNS and CDR2 is SASEGT.

This clone was seen only a few times. This chain joins TRBV11-2 and TRBJ2-2, with 11 bases fitting TRBD2. Germline V CDR1 and CDR2: SGHAT, FQNNGV. The CDR3 consists of 16 residues. The J segment lost 4 bases and the V segment lost 3 bases, leaving 4 bases of the junction unmatched. The CDR3 loop is CASSLGLAVPTGELFF. The CDR3 nucleotides read TGTGCCAGCAGCTTGGGACTAGCGGTTCCCACCGGGGAGCTGTTTTTT.

The chain carries TRBV19 and TRBJ1-1; D is possibly TRBD1 (5 bases). The CDR3 has 15 residues. V lost 7 bases and J 1 base, leaving 16 bases between the germline ends. Germline CDR1 is LNHDA and CDR2 is SQIVND (reference sequence). CDR3: CASTVGGFRNTEAFF. The CDR3 nucleotides are TGTGCCAGTACCGTCGGGGGGTTTAGGAACACTGAAGCTTTCTTT.

This clone has only a few counts. The V call is TRBV4-1, the J call TRBJ1-2, with TRBD1 matching 8 bases. CDR3 size: 16 residues. Unmatched junction bases numbered 9, after V lost 0 bases and J lost 6 bases. Germline V gene sequence: CDR1 MGHRA, CDR2 YSYEKL. The CDR3: CASSQDTTGGVDGYTF. Written as DNA, the CDR3 is TGCGCCAGCAGCCAAGATACAACAGGGGGAGTGGATGGCTACACCTTC.

This clone was detected a few times. V usage is TRBV5-4 and J usage is TRBJ2-3; TRBD1 matches 7 bases. Trimming at V came to 0 bases and at J to 2 bases, leaving 12 bases not matched to a gene. This CDR3 is built from 18 residues. Per germline, CDR1 SGHNT and CDR2 YYREEE (reference sequence). The CDR3 DNA sequence: TGTGCCAGCAGCTTGGGGTTTGGGGTAAGGGGGCCCACAGATACGCAGTATTTT. Translation: CASSLGFGVRGPTDTQYF. Drawing the rest from reference TRBV5-4 and TRBJ2-3, the complete variable domain is ETGVTQSPTHLIKTRGQQVTLRCSSQSGHNTVSWYQQALGQGPQFIFQYYREEENGRGNFPPRFSGLQFPNYSSELNVNALELDDSALYLCASSLGFGVRGPTDTQYFGPGTRLTVL.

The J gene is TRBJ1-1, the V gene TRBV4-1, with D hard to call. V lost 1 base, J lost 4 bases, and 16 bases lay in between. From germline, CDR1 is MGHRA and CDR2 YSYEKL. The CDR3 sequence is 16 residues long. The CDR3 is CASSQGYPARSTEAFF. DNA for the CDR3: TGCGCCAGCAGCCAAGGCTACCCCGCGAGGAGCACTGAAGCTTTCTTT.

V gene TRBV5-1 combines with J gene TRBJ2-5, with a possible D match to TRBD1 (5 bases). Trimming removed 6 bases from V and 3 bases from J, with 15 bases in between. CDR1 SGHRS and CDR2 YFSETQ come from the germline V gene. The CDR3 has 14 amino acids. The CDR3 nucleotides are TGCGCCAGCAACGAACAGACAGTGGAAGAGACCCAGTACTTC. It yields the protein CASNEQTVEETQYF.

The table lists this clone with a few counts. The V and J genes are TRBV7-9 and TRBJ1-1; 7 positions agree with TRBD1. The CDR3 spans 17 residues. V was pared by 4 bases and J by 0 bases, with 11 bases of the junction left unmatched. Germline CDR1 reads SEHNR; CDR2 reads FQNEAQ (reference sequence). The DNA of the CDR3 is TGTGCCAGCAGCTCCACCCCGCCGGGACAGCTGAACACTGAAGCTTTCTTT. It codes for CASSSTPPGQLNTEAFF.

This clone occurred a few times. The chain recombines TRBV29-1 with TRBJ2-7; 13 bases are shared with TRBD2. J lost 7 bases, V lost 6 bases, and 6 bases had no gene match. CDR3 length: 13 residues. Germline assignment: CDR1 SQVTM and CDR2 ANQGSEA. The CDR3 spells CSVGTSGIGEQYF. Written as DNA, the CDR3 is TGCAGCGTCGGGACTAGCGGGATCGGTGAGCAGTACTTC.

This clone was picked up a small number of times. V gene TRBV4-2 combines with J gene TRBJ1-1, with D unresolved. The V and J ends lost 2 bases and 2 bases respectively, with 12 bases between them. The germline V gene has CDR1 LGHNA and CDR2 YNFKEQ. This CDR3 is built from 15 residues. CDR3 region: CASSQRLTFNTEAFF. The CDR3 DNA is TGTGCCAGCAGCCAACGACTCACATTCAACACTGAAGCTTTCTTT.

The chain links TRBV2 to TRBJ2-5; 7 nucleotides match TRBD1. The J segment lost 1 base and the V segment lost 8 bases, leaving 4 bases of the junction unmatched. Germline V CDR1 and CDR2: SNHLY, FYNNEI. The CDR3 totals 13 residues. The CDR3 DNA sequence: TGTGCCAGCCAGACAGGGTCCCAAGAGACCCAGTACTTC. Protein: CASQTGSQETQYF. The full variable domain, its missing parts supplied by reference TRBV2 and TRBJ2-5, is EPEVTQTPSHQVTQMGQEVILRCVPISNHLYFYWYRQILGQKVEFLVSFYNNEISEKSEIFDDQFSVERPDGSNFTLKIRSTKLEDSAMYFCASQTGSQETQYFGPGTRLLVL.

This chain joins TRBV4-2 and TRBJ2-7; unclear D gene. The CDR3 is 14 amino acids. The ends were cut back, 0 bases at V and 2 bases at J, with 8 bases in the middle. Germline values: CDR1 LGHNA, CDR2 YNFKEQ. The CDR3 is CASSQEAEAYEQYF. CDR3 sequence (DNA): TGTGCCAGCAGCCAAGAGGCAGAGGCCTACGAGCAGTACTTC.

The chain links TRBV7-9 to TRBJ2-2, with D maybe TRBD2 (6 bases). Germline CDR1 is SEHNR and CDR2 is FQNEAQ (reference sequence). The CDR3 is 13 residues long. V gave up 4 bases and J gave up 4 bases, with 7 bases separating them. The CDR3 nucleotides are TGTGCCAGCAGCTACGGGAGCACCGGGGAGCTGTTTTTT. Translation: CASSYGSTGELFF.

In its sample, this clone was seen a few times. In nucleotides, the CDR3 is TGTGCCTGGAGTGGAACAGGGCCAGGAGAGCAGTACTTC. Protein sequence: CAWSGTGPGEQYF. The V gene is TRBV30, the J gene TRBJ2-7; D may be TRBD1 (6 bases). The germline gives CDR1 GTSNPN, CDR2 SVGIG (reference sequence). The CDR3 spans 13 residues. V lost 1 base and J lost 7, with 14 bases in between.

CDR3 DNA: TGTGCCAGCAGCTTCCGGGACAGGAGCTACAATGAGCAGTTCTTC. The encoded protein is CASSFRDRSYNEQFF. The rearrangement uses TRBV11-2 and TRBJ2-1, with 8 nucleotides matching TRBD1. Trimming took 3 bases from V and 3 from J; bases not matched to a gene: 4. From germline, CDR1 is SGHAT and CDR2 FQNNGV. The CDR3 is 15 residues long.

This chain joins TRBV4-1 and TRBJ2-6; 15 positions agree with TRBD2. Germline loops: CDR1 MGHRA, CDR2 YSYEKL. V shed 1 base, J shed 3 bases, and the junction held 4 bases outside the gene matches. The CDR3 runs 19 residues. The CDR3 sequence is CASSQGTSGRAFGANVLTF. The CDR3 DNA is TGCGCCAGCAGCCAAGGGACTAGCGGGAGGGCTTTTGGGGCCAACGTCCTGACTTTC.

The chain has TRBV30 and TRBJ1-5; 7 nucleotides line up with TRBD1. CDR3 length equals 15 residues. Germline assignment: CDR1 GTSNPN and CDR2 SVGIG (reference sequence). The ends lost 0 bases at V and 2 bases at J; junction bases unmatched: 4. This CDR3 reads CAWSVGDRGNQPQHF. The CDR3 region has the DNA TGTGCCTGGAGTGTGGGAGACAGGGGCAATCAGCCCCAGCATTTT.